The rows below give T cell receptor beta chains drawn from one sample of a study of blood T cell repertoires in COVID-19. Profiled with immunoSEQ multiplex PCR; TCRdb holds only in-frame clones, not every one. The sample lists roughly 250,000 clones, around nine tenths occurring once. Sequenced material: peripheral blood. These receptors all stem from a woman in her thirties or forties who had recovered from COVID-19. The CDR3 runs from the conserved cysteine through the conserved F or W. The D gene is left open where the match is weak. Clone size is given for some rows only: seen once, a few or many times, or a class if the clone is expanded.

NA	TRBD1	TRBV7-2	TRBJ1-6	TGTGCCAGCAGCACCCCAGGGGGGAGGAGCTCCTATAATTCACCCCTCCACTTT	CASSTPGGRSSYNSPLHF
few	NA	TRBV28	TRBJ1-4	TGTGCCAGCAGTCGGGCAGGGAATGAAAAACTGTTTTTT	CASSRAGNEKLFF
NA	TRBD2	TRBV19	TRBJ2-5	TGTGCCAGTAGTATGAGGTTAGCGGGAGGGCCTGGGACCCAGTACTTC	CASSMRLAGGPGTQYF
NA	NA	TRBV6-5	TRBJ1-5	TGTGCCAGCAGTTACTCGAACAGGGGCAATCAGCCCCAGCATTTT	CASSYSNRGNQPQHF
NA	TRBD2	TRBV6-5	TRBJ2-3	TGTGCCAGCAGTTTAGCGGGAGACCCAGATACGCAGTATTTT	CASSLAGDPDTQYF
NA	NA	TRBV27	TRBJ2-2	TGTGCCAGCAGTTTTGGGGGGGCAGGCACCGGGGAGCTGTTTTTT	CASSFGGAGTGELFF
few	NA	TRBV9	TRBJ2-1	TGTGCCAGCAGCGTAGCAGTTCGCCGAGGCAATGAGCAGTTCTTC	CASSVAVRRGNEQFF
NA	TRBD2	TRBV6-2/TRBV6-3	TRBJ2-7	TGTGCCAGCAGTTCCCCGGAGACCGGGACTAGCGGGGCCTACGAGCAGTACTTC	CASSSPETGTSGAYEQYF
NA	NA	TRBV7-7	TRBJ2-1	TGTGCTAGCAGCTTAGATGGCGGCCTCAGCTCCTACAATGAGCAGTTCTTC	CASSLDGGLSSYNEQFF
NA	NA	TRBV6-1	TRBJ2-7	TGTGCCAGCAGTGAGATCGGGTCCGCCTATTACGAGCAGTACTTC	CASSEIGSAYYEQYF
NA	NA	TRBV7-2	TRBJ2-7	TGTGCCAGCAGCTTAGACACGAACGAGCAGTACTTC	CASSLDTNEQYF
NA	NA	TRBV11-3	TRBJ2-6	TGTGCCAGCAGCTTACCTAAACAGGGCTATAGCTCTGGGGCCAACGTCCTGACTTTC	CASSLPKQGYSSGANVLTF
once	NA	TRBV25-1	TRBJ1-2	TGTGCCAGCAGTGAGACAGTCTATGGCTACACCTTC	CASSETVYGYTF
NA	NA	TRBV7-3	TRBJ1-2	TGTGCCAGCAGCTTAGAGGGTGACCTATCCACTAACTATGGCTACACCTTC	CASSLEGDLSTNYGYTF
NA	NA	TRBV11-3	TRBJ1-2	TGTGCCAGCAGCTTGGATTCGACAGACTATGGCTACACCTTC	CASSLDSTDYGYTF
few	NA	TRBV2	TRBJ2-1	TGTGCCAGCAGTGATTTTGGCAACACCTACAATGAGCAGTTCTTC	CASSDFGNTYNEQFF
once	TRBD1	TRBV2	TRBJ2-1	TGTGCCAGCAGTGAACTCAGGGACAGGGGTGCTGAGCAGTTCTTC	CASSELRDRGAEQFF
NA	TRBD1	TRBV5-1	TRBJ2-1	TGCGCCAGCGGAGTGGGAGGGACAGGGGGCAGCGATGAGCAGTTCTTC	CASGVGGTGGSDEQFF
NA	TRBD1	TRBV25-1	TRBJ1-3	TGTGCCAGCAGCCTTAAAAGACAGGGGAAATCTGGAAACACCATATATTTT	CASSLKRQGKSGNTIYF
NA	NA	TRBV28	TRBJ2-7	TGTGCCAGCAGTTTATATTACAGGTTCACCTACGAGCAGTACTTC	CASSLYYRFTYEQYF
NA	NA	TRBV3-1/TRBV3-2	TRBJ2-1	TGTGCCAGCAGCCTCGGTGGGGGGGCCACGAATGAGCAGTTCTTC	CASSLGGGATNEQFF
NA	NA	TRBV11-3	TRBJ1-2	TGTGCCAGCAGCCCCGATCCGCTGGGGGCTCGGGGCTACACCTTC	CASSPDPLGARGYTF
NA	NA	TRBV6-2/TRBV6-3	TRBJ2-4	TGTGCCAGCAGTTACTCTCCTCAGGGGTCCAAAAACATTCAGTACTTC	CASSYSPQGSKNIQYF
NA	NA	TRBV21-1	TRBJ2-2	TGTGCCAGCAGCCGCCGGGACAGGGGCACCGGGGAGCTGTTTTTT	CASSRRDRGTGELFF
NA	NA	TRBV5-1	TRBJ2-1	TGCGCCAGCAGCTCGGACGGAGGAGGAATAAAATCCAATGAGCAGTTCTTC	CASSSDGGGIKSNEQFF
NA	NA	TRBV30	TRBJ2-1	TGTGCCCTGAAGTTACAGGGATCGAATGAGCAGTTCTTC	CALKLQGSNEQFF
NA	NA	TRBV5-5	TRBJ2-3	TGTGCCAGCAGCTTGGCAGGGCATGGCCCAGATACGCAGTATTTT	CASSLAGHGPDTQYF
NA	NA	TRBV10-3	TRBJ2-7	TGTGCCATCAGGGCACACTACGAGCAGTACTTC	CAIRAHYEQYF
NA	NA	TRBV6-1	TRBJ1-2	TGTGCCAGCAGAACAGGGTACGACTATGGCTACACCTTC	CASRTGYDYGYTF
NA	NA	TRBV3-1/TRBV3-2	TRBJ1-3	TGTGCCAGCAGCCCTAACCTTCGGGGGAACTCTGGAAACACCATATATTTT	CASSPNLRGNSGNTIYF
few	TRBD2	TRBV3-1/TRBV3-2	TRBJ2-7	TGTGCCAGCAGCCAAGCAGCGGGGGGGTCCTACGAGCAGTACTTC	CASSQAAGGSYEQYF
NA	TRBD1	TRBV28	TRBJ2-5	TGTGCCAGCAGCACGCCGGACAGGCGCCAAGAGACCCAGTACTTC	CASSTPDRRQETQYF
NA	NA	TRBV30	TRBJ1-4	TGTGCCTGGAGTGTAAGCGGTGAAAAACTGTTTTTT	CAWSVSGEKLFF
many	NA	TRBV5-8	TRBJ2-7	TGTGCCAGCAGCTTGGGAGGACACCGATTCTTGGACGAGCAGTACTTC	CASSLGGHRFLDEQYF
NA	NA	TRBV3-1/TRBV3-2	TRBJ2-5	TGTGCCAGCAGCCAAGAGGGCAGGGCCCCACGGACCCAGTACTTC	CASSQEGRAPRTQYF
NA	NA	TRBV9	TRBJ1-3	TGTGCCAGCAGCGAAACAGGGATCGGAAACACCATATATTTT	CASSETGIGNTIYF
NA	NA	TRBV27	TRBJ2-7	TGTGCCAGCAGTTGGGGGCTTTCCTACGAGCAGTACTTC	CASSWGLSYEQYF
NA	TRBD1	TRBV29-1	TRBJ1-2	TGCATCGTGGGGGGACAGGGGGCCGGCTACACCTTC	CIVGGQGAGYTF
NA	TRBD1	TRBV18	TRBJ1-2	TGTGCCAGCTCACCCCTCGGACAGGGGGAATATGGCTACACCTTC	CASSPLGQGEYGYTF
NA	NA	TRBV7-9	TRBJ2-7	TGTGCCAGCAGCCGCGAGGGAGAGCAGTACTTC	CASSREGEQYF
NA	TRBD2	TRBV4-1	TRBJ2-7	TGCGCCAGCAGCCAACTAGCGGGGGCAAGCTACGAGCAGTACTTC	CASSQLAGASYEQYF
NA	NA	TRBV18	TRBJ1-2	TGTGCCAGCTCACCCTATCGCCCCTCGAACTATGGCTACACCTTC	CASSPYRPSNYGYTF
NA	TRBD1	TRBV4-3	TRBJ2-5	TGCGCCAGCAGCCAAGGGGACAGAGATCAAGAGACCCAGTACTTC	CASSQGDRDQETQYF
NA	NA	TRBV15	TRBJ2-5	TGTGCCACCAGCAGAGAAACAGGTCTAATTAGGGTCGAGACCCAGTACTTC	CATSRETGLIRVETQYF
NA	TRBD1	TRBV3-1/TRBV3-2	TRBJ2-7	TGTGCCAGCAGCCAAGACAGGGGGCGCGAGCAGTACTTC	CASSQDRGREQYF
NA	NA	TRBV6-5	TRBJ2-7	TGTGCCAGCAGGGAGACCTACGAGCAGTACTTC	CASRETYEQYF
once	NA	TRBV13	TRBJ2-3	TGTGCCAGCAGCTTAGTCCGACTGTCTAGCACAGATACGCAGTATTTT	CASSLVRLSSTDTQYF
NA	NA	TRBV7-2	TRBJ1-3	TGTGCCAGCAGCCTGGACCGGGGTGGAAACACCATATATTTT	CASSLDRGGNTIYF
few	NA	TRBV6-6	TRBJ1-2	TGTGCCAGCAGAAATTCGGGGAACTATGGCTACACCTTC	CASRNSGNYGYTF
NA	TRBD1	TRBV9	TRBJ2-1	TGTGCCAGCAGCTCGGGACAGGGAGCCTACAATGAGCAGTTCTTC	CASSSGQGAYNEQFF
NA	NA	TRBV18	TRBJ2-5	TGTGCCAGCTCACCCGCCTCCCCTAGGAAAGAGACCCAGTACTTC	CASSPASPRKETQYF
NA	TRBD2	TRBV9	TRBJ2-3	TGTGCCAGCAGCGCGCGGGGGGACAGCACAGATACGCAGTATTTT	CASSARGDSTDTQYF
NA	NA	TRBV12-5	TRBJ1-4	TGTGCTAGTGGTTTGACAGGGGAAAAACTGTTTTTT	CASGLTGEKLFF